These 5 T cell receptor beta chains share one sample of origin, sequenced in a study of CD8 T cells in ankylosing spondylitis. TCRdb used MiXCR to reprocess the 5' RACE reads, holding one entry per CDR3 protein. The table lists about 130,000 distinct CDR3 sequences, around 7% of them singletons, with 9% to 15% in the top ten. The sample comprised blood, either unsorted or a sorted T cell fraction (not recorded which). These receptors were taken from a male donor with ankylosing spondylitis or in good health (not recorded which).

CDR3 sequence: CASSVGGGLNYGYTF. The DNA of the CDR3 is TGTGCCAGCAGCGTTGGGGGGGGCCTGAACTATGGCTACACCTTC. The chain links TRBV5-4 to TRBJ1-2, with D possibly matching TRBD1 (6 bases). Between the trimmed V and J ends, which lost 4 bases and 2 bases, there was a span of 15 bases. Germline values: CDR1 SGHNT, CDR2 YYREEE (reference sequence). CDR3 length equals 15 residues.

This clonotype showed up many times. The chain links TRBV19 to TRBJ1-3; TRBD1 might be the D (5 bases). V lost 3 bases to trimming and J lost 0 bases, with 9 bases between them. The CDR3 runs 15 residues. The germline V gene has CDR1 LNHDA and CDR2 SQIVND (reference sequence). CDR3: CASSIIDSSGNTIYF. DNA for the CDR3: TGTGCCAGTAGTATTATCGACAGCTCTGGAAACACCATATATTTT.

CDR3: CASSPPGQMNYGYTF. The CDR3 nucleotides read TGTGCCAGCAGCCCCCCGGGACAGATGAACTATGGCTACACCTTC. V gene TRBV28 combines with J gene TRBJ1-2; 7 bases line up with TRBD1. The V gene end was trimmed by 6 bases and the J gene end by 2 bases; junction bases not matched to a gene: 9. CDR3 length equals 15 residues. Germline V gene sequence: CDR1 MDHEN, CDR2 SYDVKM.

This clonotype was seen repeatedly, ten times or more. The V call is TRBV7-2, the J call TRBJ2-1; 10 nucleotides line up with TRBD1. The CDR3 has 12 residues. V lost 8 bases to trimming and J lost 6 bases; unmatched junction nucleotides: 1. The germline V gene has CDR1 SGHTA and CDR2 FQGNSA. CDR3 sequence (DNA): TGTGCCAGCGGACAGGGGGGCAATGAGCAGTTCTTC. Translated: CASGQGGNEQFF.

The V call is TRBV11-2, the J call TRBJ2-5, with TRBD1 matching 7 bases. Germline V gene sequence: CDR1 SGHAT, CDR2 FQNNGV. This CDR3 region has 13 residues. Trimming removed 5 bases from V and 5 bases from J; junction bases left unmatched: 5. The CDR3: CASSQTGPETQYF. The CDR3 DNA reads TGTGCCAGCAGCCAGACAGGGCCGGAGACCCAGTACTTC.